This T cell receptor (beta chain) was recovered during a study of blood T cell repertoires in COVID-19. Looking at the study overall: T cells, B-cell-depleted T cells, or PBMCs supplied cDNA or gDNA.

Authors' processing steps: Reference gene primer amplification in the assay estimated nucleated cell counts. Assay used: immunoSEQ multiplex PCR; TCRdb lists only in-frame clones, some missing. The D gene and trimming were derived from the DNA, and the V and J assignments and clone size from that table. The table has 240,000 or so clones, over 80% seen once; the top ten hold 1.9%. This clonotype was sampled from a man aged 25 to 40 who had recovered from COVID-19. Input material: peripheral blood.

As DNA, the CDR3 is TGTGCCAGTAGTGTGGACAGAAATCAGCCCCAGCATTTT. Its translation is CASSVDRNQPQHF. J is TRBJ1-5 and V is TRBV19, with D tentatively TRBD1 (6 bases). V gave up 5 bases and J gave up 4 bases, with 9 bases separating them. The V gene's germline CDR1 is LNHDA and CDR2 SQIVND (reference sequence). CDR3 length: 13 amino acids.